The source of this TCR beta chain is a study of shared clonotypes between healthy human individuals. Data came from immunoSEQ multiplex PCR; TCRdb stores just in-frame clones and leaves some out. The repertoire holds some 1 million clones, with approximately 76% as singletons. Study-level points and caveats: Blood was the sole source, and tissue repertoires probably differ.

V lost 5 bases and J lost 4; bases outside the gene matches: 6. This CDR3 region has 16 residues. The V gene's germline CDR1 is PRHDT and CDR2 FYEKMQ (reference sequence). Concerning this clone: Its specificity is not known.

Sequencing input: memory CD4+ T cells sorted from blood. Stated subset: CD45RA-negative fraction. This clonotype was sampled from a man aged 18-30 years in good health. The chain employs TRBV13 and TRBJ2-2; 11 nucleotides agree with TRBD2. CDR3 in amino acids: CASSRRLAGFTGELFF. Written as DNA, the CDR3 is TGTGCCAGCAGCCGAAGACTAGCGGGGTTCACCGGGGAGCTGTTTTTT.